This is a list of T cell receptor beta chains from one sample in a study of vaccination effects on CD4 cells after COVID-19. Their antigens are not known. The method was immunoSEQ multiplex PCR; TCRdb's version includes in-frame clones alone and lacks a portion of them. Of fewer than 75,000 clones detected, more than 70% appear once; the ten largest clones hold about 2.1%. Specimen: CD4+ T cells from PBMCs cultured without peptide, collected before COVID-19 vaccination. The receptors derive from a human donor who received a COVID-19 vaccine. CDR3s include the opening cysteine and the closing phenylalanine or tryptophan. A D gene is named only where the DNA matches it firmly. A clone size is listed for some rows: how often the clone was seen (once, few, many), or a class if it is expanded.

>TRBJ1-5|-|TRBV5-1|-
TGCGCCAGCAGTCTGGGGGATCATAGCAATCAGCCCCAGCATTTT
CASSLGDHSNQPQHF
>TRBJ1-2|-|TRBV14|-
TGTGCCAGCAGCCTGGGAGCACCATGGGGCTACACCTTC
CASSLGAPWGYTF
>TRBJ1-1|-|TRBV30|few
TGTGCCTGGAGTGTTTGGGGCCAGGGATTATTTTTCTTT
CAWSVWGQGLFFF
>TRBJ2-3|TRBD2|TRBV5-1|once
TGCGCCAGCAGCAGACGCACGGTAGCGGGGGATGACACGCAGTATTTT
CASSRRTVAGDDTQYF
>TRBJ1-2|-|TRBV19|-
TGTGCCAGCACTACCGGGACCGTTTATAGTAACTATGGCTACACCTTC
CASTTGTVYSNYGYTF
>TRBJ2-3|TRBD1|TRBV10-1|-
TGCGCCAGCAGCTTTTCGAGGGGGCAAGTAGATACGCAGTATTTT
CASSFSRGQVDTQYF
>TRBJ2-1|TRBD1|TRBV5-4|-
TGTGCCAGCAGCTCCCGACAGGGGGAGATCAATGAGCAGTTCTTC
CASSSRQGEINEQFF
>TRBJ1-4|TRBD1|TRBV24-1|few
TGTGCCACCAGTCAAGAGGGGGCGAATGAAAAACTGTTTTTT
CATSQEGANEKLFF
>TRBJ1-6|-|TRBV2|-
TGTGCCAGCAGTGTGGCAGGGAAAGATAATTCACCCCTCCACTTT
CASSVAGKDNSPLHF
>TRBJ1-2|-|TRBV6-1|once
TGTGCCAGCAGTGAATCCGGGGAGGGGTTGAGGGCTGGCTACACCTTC
CASSESGEGLRAGYTF
>TRBJ2-3|-|TRBV5-1|-
TGCGCCAGCAGCCAGGGACCCACGGGGGCAGATACGCAGTATTTT
CASSQGPTGADTQYF
>TRBJ1-4|-|TRBV4-3|few
TGCGCCAGCAGCCAAGATTTTAGTGAAAAACTGTTTTTT
CASSQDFSEKLFF
>TRBJ2-6|-|TRBV2|-
TGTGCCAGCTGTGACGCCAAGGCAGGGCCTGGGGCCAACGTCCTGACTTTC
CASCDAKAGPGANVLTF
>TRBJ1-1|-|TRBV5-1|-
TGCGCCAGCAGCTTGACAGGACTGAACACTGAAGCTTTCTTT
CASSLTGLNTEAFF
>TRBJ1-1|-|TRBV6-1|-
TGTGCCAGCAGTGACGTTGGGTTTTACACTGAAGCTTTCTTT
CASSDVGFYTEAFF
>TRBJ2-5|-|TRBV7-8|-
TGTGCCAGCAGCCGGCGGGGACACATACAAGAGACCCAGTACTTC
CASSRRGHIQETQYF
>TRBJ1-1|TRBD1|TRBV6-1|-
TGTGCCAGCAGTGAATACTACAGGGGGAACACTGAAGCTTTCTTT
CASSEYYRGNTEAFF
>TRBJ2-5|-|TRBV7-9|few
TGTGCCAGCAGCTTGGAGACCCAGTACTTC
CASSLETQYF
>TRBJ2-1|-|TRBV29-1|-
TGCAGCGCAAGCTCCTACAATGAGCAGTTCTTC
CSASSYNEQFF
>TRBJ1-2|-|TRBV2|-
TGTGCCAGCAGTGAAGGGGTAAACTATGGCTACACCTTC
CASSEGVNYGYTF
>TRBJ2-1|-|TRBV21-1|-
TGTGCCAGCAGCACTAGCGGGGATTACAATGAGCAGTTCTTC
CASSTSGDYNEQFF
>TRBJ2-5|TRBD2|TRBV5-1|-
TGCGCCAGCAGCTATGGCGGGGAGGGAGAGACCCAGTACTTC
CASSYGGEGETQYF
>TRBJ2-3|TRBD1|TRBV24-1|once
TGTGCCACCAGTGTCACAGGGGGCACAGATACGCAGTATTTT
CATSVTGGTDTQYF
>TRBJ1-1|-|TRBV5-6|-
TGTGCCAGCAGCTTAGGCCCCCTTGCTGGGAACACTGAAGCTTTCTTT
CASSLGPLAGNTEAFF
>TRBJ1-1|-|TRBV5-1|-
TGCGCCAGCAGCCCCCTTTCCGGACAGCTCATGAACACTGAAGCTTTCTTT
CASSPLSGQLMNTEAFF
>TRBJ1-5|TRBD1|TRBV24-1|-
TGTGCCACCAGTGAAAACAGGGGGATAATAGATCAGCCCCAGCATTTT
CATSENRGIIDQPQHF
>TRBJ2-1|TRBD1|TRBV6-5|-
TGTGCCAGCAGTACCGGGACAGCGCCCTACAATGAGCAGTTCTTC
CASSTGTAPYNEQFF
>TRBJ2-2|-|TRBV5-1|few
TGCGCCAGCAGCTTGGGTTCGAACACCGGGGAGCTGTTTTTT
CASSLGSNTGELFF
>TRBJ2-1|-|TRBV19|-
TGTGCCAGTAGCCCGAGGGTGAATGAGCAGTTCTTC
CASSPRVNEQFF